The clone carrying this T cell receptor beta chain occurred once. Original processing methods: Cell counts per sample came from amplifying reference gene primers. Data came from immunoSEQ multiplex PCR; TCRdb stores just in-frame clones and leaves some out. V and J calls plus clone size are reproduced from that table; the DNA served to infer D and trimming. This table has about 70,000 clones, 91% appearing once. This sample is part of a study of blood T cell repertoires in COVID-19. Study information: The United States, Italy and Spain were the sources of the acute and convalescent COVID-19 samples. The analysed material was cDNA or gDNA that came from T cells, B-cell-depleted T cells, or PBMCs.

V shed 4 bases, J shed 0 bases, and the junction held 3 bases outside the gene matches. The CDR3 extends over 16 amino acids. The germline V gene has CDR1 LNHDA and CDR2 SQIVND (reference sequence). Followed over time, Seattle patients had been enrolled while infection was active. The chain links TRBV19 to TRBJ2-2; the match to TRBD2 covers 9 bases. The TCR sequence derives from a man in his fifties with COVID-19, enrolled during active disease. The sample taken for sequencing was peripheral blood. Here the CDR3 reads CASSRSSGANTGELFF. The CDR3 DNA is TGTGCCAGTAGTAGATCTAGCGGGGCGAACACCGGGGAGCTGTTTTTT.